Each of the 30 T cell receptor beta chains below was sequenced from the same sample in a study of blood T cell repertoires in COVID-19. Measured with immunoSEQ multiplex PCR; TCRdb has only the in-frame clones, and not every one. The data contain 70,000 or so clones, 86% of them singletons. Sequencing used peripheral blood. The origin of the receptors is a man between 65 and 79 years old with active COVID-19.

The rearrangement joins TRBV24-1 to TRBJ2-1; 10 nucleotides line up with TRBD1. CDR3 length: 16 residues. Germline CDR1 and CDR2: KGHDR and SFDVKD. The V and J ends lost 5 bases and 2 bases, in that order; junction bases with no gene match: 5. The CDR3 DNA reads TGTGCCACCAGTGCCCCCGGGACAGGGGCCTACAATGAGCAGTTCTTC. It encodes CATSAPGTGAYNEQFF.

The CDR3 here is CASSLATANQPQHF. In nucleotides, the CDR3 is TGTGCCAGCAGCTTAGCAACAGCAAATCAGCCCCAGCATTTT. This chain connects TRBV7-2 to TRBJ1-5, with D unclear. CDR1 and CDR2 from the germline V gene are SGHTA and FQGNSA. The V end was cut by 0 bases, the J end by 4 bases, with 7 bases between. This CDR3 region has 14 residues.

The gene calls are TRBV20-1 and TRBJ2-5, with D perhaps matching TRBD1 or TRBD2 (5 bases each). CDR3 length: 15 amino acids. V was clipped by 3 bases and J by 3 bases, with 17 bases between them. CDR1 and CDR2 from the germline V gene are DFQATT and SNEGSKA (reference sequence). Here the CDR3 reads CSASGAGGMEETQYF. CDR3 coding DNA: TGCAGTGCTAGTGGGGCGGGCGGTATGGAAGAGACCCAGTACTTC.

The chain links TRBV3-1 (or the pseudogene TRBV3-2) to TRBJ2-3, with a weak D call TRBD2 (5 bases). The CDR3 totals 14 residues. Looked up from germline, CDR1 is LGHDT and CDR2 is YNNKEL (reference sequence). The V and J ends lost 1 base and 1 base respectively, with 6 bases between them. The CDR3 reads CASSQGRGTDTQYF. CDR3 DNA sequence: TGTGCCAGCAGCCAAGGGCGGGGCACAGATACGCAGTATTTT.

The chain uses TRBV28 and TRBJ2-5, with 7 bases identical to TRBD2. V dropped 8 bases and J dropped 5; count of bases not matched to a gene: 11. CDR1 MDHEN and CDR2 SYDVKM come from the germline V gene. This CDR3 region has 14 residues. The CDR3 coding sequence is TGTGCCAGCGGGCCTAGCGGACCAGCGGAGACCCAGTACTTC. Amino acids: CASGPSGPAETQYF.

V is TRBV5-1 and J is TRBJ2-3; tentatively, D is TRBD2 (6 bases). Germline CDR1 is SGHRS and CDR2 is YFSETQ. CDR3 length: 15 residues. V shed 6 bases and J shed 0 bases, with 14 bases lying between them. The CDR3 region is CASTRGGVSTDTQYF. CDR3 coding DNA: TGCGCCAGCACCCGGGGAGGCGTTAGCACAGATACGCAGTATTTT.

With respect to this clone: An end of the junction differs from the germline gene, which may be a read error. The chain couples TRBV9 to TRBJ1-2; tentative D call: TRBD1 (5 bases). CDR3 size: 14 residues. CDR1 is SGDLS, CDR2 YYNGEE, per germline. The CDR3 region has the DNA TGTACCAGCAGCCCCGTGGGGGGACACTATGGCTACACCTTC. Translated, it gives CTSSPVGGHYGYTF.

V usage is TRBV5-4 and J usage is TRBJ2-2, with 12 bases aligning to TRBD2. The CDR3 runs 16 residues. Trimming at V came to 4 bases and at J to 4 bases, leaving 5 bases not matched to a gene. Germline V gene lookup returns CDR1 SGHNT and CDR2 YYREEE (reference sequence). CDR3: CASSLLAGGGTGELFF. The DNA for the CDR3 is TGTGCCAGCAGCCTACTAGCGGGAGGTGGCACCGGGGAGCTGTTTTTT.

Only a few counts were recorded for this clone. The genes are TRBV7-3 and TRBJ2-3; D is ambiguous. From germline, CDR1 is SGHTA and CDR2 FQGTGA. This CDR3 is built from 13 residues. The V gene lost 4 bases and the J gene lost 4 bases, with 9 bases spanning the gap. The CDR3: CASSSPPSDTQYF. DNA for the CDR3: TGTGCCAGCAGCTCCCCCCCTTCAGATACGCAGTATTTT. The whole variable domain, remainder taken from reference TRBV7-3 and TRBJ2-3, is GAGVSQTPSNKVTEKGKYVELRCDPISGHTALYWYRQSLGQGPEFLIYFQGTGAADDSGLPNDRFFAVRPEGSVSTLKIQRTERGDSAVYLCASSSPPSDTQYFGPGTRLTVL.

This chain connects TRBV11-3 to TRBJ2-7, with 9 bases lining up with TRBD1. V lost 4 bases and J lost 3; bases outside the gene matches: 7. Germline V lookup: CDR1 SGHNT, CDR2 YENEEA. This CDR3 has 15 amino acids. This CDR3 reads CASSSGTGWDYEQYF. The CDR3 DNA reads as TGTGCCAGCAGCTCCGGGACAGGGTGGGACTACGAGCAGTACTTC.

The CDR3 region is CASRTGDQPQHF. Written as DNA, the CDR3 is TGTGCCAGCAGGACAGGGGATCAGCCCCAGCATTTT. This rearrangement joins TRBV28 to TRBJ1-5; 8 bases map to TRBD1. The CDR3 runs to 12 residues. Germline loops: CDR1 MDHEN, CDR2 SYDVKM. Trimming removed 6 bases from V and 5 bases from J; junction bases left unmatched: 0.

The chain uses TRBV15 and TRBJ2-7, with D tentatively TRBD2 (5 bases). This CDR3 has 17 residues. CDR1 is LNHNV, CDR2 YYDKDF, per germline (reference sequence). V was cut by 3 bases and J by 0 bases, with 18 bases left in between. CDR3 protein: CATSSPRGAPYSYEQYF. The CDR3 DNA reads as TGTGCCACCAGCAGCCCCCGGGGAGCGCCCTACTCCTACGAGCAGTACTTC.

The chain uses TRBV6-5 and TRBJ2-2; weak D call: TRBD1 (6 bases). The CDR3 has 15 residues. Germline CDR1 MNHEY, CDR2 SVGAGI. Trimming removed 5 bases at V and 1 base at J, with 11 bases between. In nucleotides, the CDR3 is TGTGCCAGCAGTCAACAGGGTGGGAACACCGGGGAGCTGTTTTTT. Amino acid sequence: CASSQQGGNTGELFF.

V gene TRBV10-2 combines with J gene TRBJ2-3; 11 bases agree with TRBD2. The germline gives CDR1 WSHSY, CDR2 SAAADI. After removal of 8 bases from V and 4 bases from J, the junction contained 11 bases not matched to a gene. CDR3 length: 16 amino acids. CDR3 in amino acids: CASGDSGRAGADTQYF. In DNA form, the CDR3 reads TGCGCCAGCGGAGATAGCGGGAGGGCCGGCGCAGATACGCAGTATTTT.

This clone has a handful of counts. The CDR3 sequence is CASSYATAAEELPLHF. In DNA, the CDR3 is TGTGCCAGCAGTTACGCTACAGCGGCGGAAGAGTTACCCCTCCACTTT. The J gene is TRBJ1-6, the V gene TRBV6-5; D is unclear. The germline V and J ends were trimmed by 2 bases and 12 bases, with 20 bases remaining between them. The CDR3 is 16 amino acids. The germline V gene has CDR1 MNHEY and CDR2 SVGAGI.

The gene calls are TRBV7-9 and TRBJ2-4, with TRBD1 identical over 8 bases. From germline, CDR1 is SEHNR and CDR2 FQNEAQ (reference sequence). Trimming at V came to 1 base and at J to 9 bases, leaving 17 bases not matched to a gene. The length of the CDR3 is 18 residues. CDR3: CASSLGPLGPGGLGIQYF. DNA for the CDR3: TGTGCCAGCAGCTTAGGTCCCCTCGGCCCAGGGGGCCTCGGCATTCAGTACTTC. The full variable domain, its missing parts supplied by reference TRBV7-9 and TRBJ2-4, is DTGVSQNPRHKITKRGQNVTFRCDPISEHNRLYWYRQTLGQGPEFLTYFQNEAQLEKSRLLSDRFSAERPKGSFSTLEIQRTEQGDSAMYLCASSLGPLGPGGLGIQYFGAGTRLSVL.

This chain joins TRBV11-2 and TRBJ1-1, with D uncertain. The CDR3 is made up of 14 amino acids. The V and J ends lost 4 bases and 2 bases respectively, with 11 bases between them. Germline loops: CDR1 SGHAT, CDR2 FQNNGV. The CDR3 here is CASSWEGGNTEAFF. CDR3 sequence (DNA): TGTGCCAGCAGCTGGGAGGGAGGAAACACTGAAGCTTTCTTT.

The CDR3 nucleotides are TGTGCCACCAGTCCGCGGGGACAGGGGGCGAATGAGCAGTTCTTC. Amino acids: CATSPRGQGANEQFF. This rearrangement joins TRBV24-1 to TRBJ2-1; 12 bases are shared with TRBD1. Losses at the gene ends were 6 bases for V and 7 bases for J; bases not matched to a gene: 6. Looked up from germline, CDR1 is KGHDR and CDR2 is SFDVKD. The CDR3 is 15 residues long.

The chain joins TRBV7-6 to TRBJ2-5, with 8 bases matching TRBD1. Trimming at V came to 7 bases and at J to 5 bases, leaving 12 bases not matched to a gene. Per the germline V gene, CDR1 is SGHVS and CDR2 is FNYEAQ. The length of the CDR3 is 15 residues. The CDR3 nucleotides are TGTGCCAGCACCTGGGGGCAGGGGGCGGGGGAGACCCAGTACTTC. Translating it yields CASTWGQGAGETQYF.

The chain has TRBV7-6 and TRBJ2-3; a possible D gene is TRBD2 (5 bases). With 5 bases removed from V and 0 bases from J, the gap between germline ends came to 9 bases. This CDR3 is 14 amino acids long. Per the germline V gene, CDR1 is SGHVS and CDR2 is FNYEAQ. The CDR3 bases are TGTGCCAGCAGCCCCTCGGGAAGCACAGATACGCAGTATTTT. It translates to CASSPSGSTDTQYF.

The chain joins TRBV18 to TRBJ2-5, with TRBD1 matching over 7 bases. The germline gives CDR1 KGHSH, CDR2 LQKENI. V trimming: 3 bases; J trimming: 1 base; junction bases outside the gene matches: 8. The CDR3 covers 16 residues. The CDR3 protein is CASSPSAQGLQETQYF. CDR3 DNA sequence: TGTGCCAGCTCACCGTCAGCACAGGGGCTCCAAGAGACCCAGTACTTC.

The chain uses TRBV23-1 and TRBJ2-6, with a weak D call TRBD1 (6 bases). TRBV23-1 is an open reading frame, and its role is uncertain. This CDR3 contains 14 residues. The V and J ends lost 3 bases and 4 bases respectively, with 7 bases between them. The DNA for the CDR3 is TGCGCCAGCAGTCAGGGGGCCGGGGCCAACGTCCTGACTTTC. Protein: CASSQGAGANVLTF.

This clone was counted once. The chain combines TRBV7-6 with TRBJ1-2; TRBD1 agrees at 8 bases. This CDR3 is 13 amino acids long. Germline CDR1 reads SGHVS; CDR2 reads FNYEAQ. The junction had 6 bases not matched to a gene; V was cut back by 5 bases and J by 7 bases. The CDR3 sequence is CASSPSGQGGYTF. DNA for the CDR3: TGTGCCAGCAGCCCTAGCGGACAGGGTGGCTACACCTTC.

The chain joins TRBV15 to TRBJ2-3; possible D gene TRBD2, 6 bases. Germline V gene sequence: CDR1 LNHNV, CDR2 YYDKDF (reference sequence). The CDR3 consists of 19 residues. V was clipped by 0 bases and J by 0 bases, with 19 bases between them. The CDR3 protein is CATSRDRPRGVPSTDTQYF. The CDR3 DNA follows: TGTGCCACCAGCAGAGATCGGCCGCGGGGCGTCCCTAGCACAGATACGCAGTATTTT.

V is TRBV5-1 and J is TRBJ2-1; TRBD1 might be the D (5 bases). The length of the CDR3 is 15 residues. The V end lost 0 bases, the J end lost 8 bases, and 15 bases lay between the germline ends. Germline CDR1 reads SGHRS; CDR2 reads YFSETQ. The CDR3 spells CASSLDGAGNDEQFF. CDR3 coding DNA: TGCGCCAGCAGCTTGGATGGGGCAGGGAACGATGAGCAGTTCTTC.

The V call is TRBV7-3, the J call TRBJ2-2; perhaps TRBD1 as D (6 bases). The CDR3 is made up of 16 amino acids. V was trimmed by 5 bases and J by 5 bases, leaving 18 bases between them. CDR1 is SGHTA, CDR2 FQGTGA, per germline. CDR3 loop: CASSPQGGEETGELFF. DNA for the CDR3: TGTGCCAGCAGCCCACAAGGGGGAGAGGAGACCGGGGAGCTGTTTTTT.

Note on this clone: The junction does not match germline at one end; this may be a read error. The chain is built from TRBV3-1 (or the pseudogene TRBV3-2) and TRBJ2-1; 9 nucleotides match TRBD2. The CDR3 runs to 12 residues. CDR1 and CDR2 from the germline V gene are LGHDT and YNNKEL (reference sequence). The CDR3 here is CASSQAGREGLF. The CDR3 bases are TGTGCCAGCAGCCAAGCCGGGCGGGAGGGCCTCTTC.

The V gene is TRBV30, the J gene TRBJ2-3, with 8 positions matching TRBD2. This CDR3 is built from 15 residues. CDR1 and CDR2 from the germline V gene are GTSNPN and SVGIG (reference sequence). V lost 3 bases, J lost 2 bases, and 7 bases stayed unmatched. For the CDR3, the DNA is TGTGCCTGGAGGCACCGGGGGGGACCCACAGATACGCAGTATTTT. This codes for CAWRHRGGPTDTQYF.

This sequence joins TRBV6-2 or TRBV6-3 and TRBJ2-7; 13 bases map to TRBD2. The CDR3 totals 15 residues. After removal of 4 bases from V and 11 bases from J, the junction contained 11 bases not matched to a gene. Germline values: CDR1 MNHEY, CDR2 SVGEGT. This CDR3 is CASSSTQTSGRRKYF. DNA for the CDR3: TGTGCCAGCAGTTCAACTCAGACTAGCGGGAGGCGAAAGTACTTC.

The rearrangement links TRBV19 to TRBJ2-5; 9 positions agree with TRBD1. V was pared by 6 bases and J by 9 bases, with 8 bases of the junction left unmatched. The germline V gene encodes CDR1 LNHDA and CDR2 SQIVND (reference sequence). The CDR3 consists of 13 residues. The CDR3 DNA follows: TGTGCCAGTAGCCCCGGACAGGGGAGTTCCCAGTACTTC. Residues: CASSPGQGSSQYF.